The T cell receptor (beta chain) under discussion was sequenced for a study of CD8+CD57+ T cells in acquired aplastic anemia (dated by TCRdb to between 2018 and 2020). In the study overall: DNA extracted from sorted CD4+ and CD8+ cells had a mean of around 3.3 ug, with a range of roughly 0.17 to 27.4 ug. CD8+CD57+ expansion was defined as frequency above the mean frequency observed in healthy subjects.

Broad study findings and their caveats: Around 30 CD8+ CDR3 sequences were found to be shared between patients and controls, but these sequences appeared to be highly expressed in patients and within the immunodominant clones of the patients. Patients and healthy controls showed no significant difference in CD8+ Simpson's diversity (P=0.060).

Genomic DNA served as template for TCR beta VDJ combination and CDR3 sequence profiling. An Illumina HiSeq 2000 was used for TCR repertoire sequencing. The authors' pipeline ran thus. Repertoires were assessed using TRBV/TRBJ rearrangement plots, CDR3 size and DJ length profiles, and Simpson's diversity index. The most abundant DNA sequence in the deep sequencing data was defined as the immunodominant clone. CDR3 amino acid sequences were screened for sharing across subjects and compared with published repertoires and the VDJdb database. The public sequencing data were trimmed at Q25 with fastp and processed into clonotypes with MiXCR by TCRdb, which kept only in-frame beta chains. Rows matching on CDR3 protein sequence are summarized as one entry with the most common DNA and genes. The V and J calls follow TCRdb's processing rather than the paper's. This sample has approximately 190,000 distinct CDR3 sequences in its table, and around 47% of those were observed once. Jointly, the top ten make up about 9.7% of the sample.

The germline V gene provides CDR1 LGHNA and CDR2 YNFKEQ. V is cut by 0 bases and J by 2 bases, and the space between the germline ends is 7 bases. The CDR3 has 14 amino acids, counting the end cysteine and phenylalanine. Only the CDR3 DNA stays, 42 bases, in frame from base 1. Flow cytometry had shown CD8+CD57+ cell expansion in the patients selected for sequencing. Severe acquired aplastic anemia was diagnosed in all patients according to International Study of Aplastic Anemia and Agranulocytosis and Camitta criteria. No therapy had been received by the patients at the time of blood sampling. In this study, sorted CD4+ and CD8+ T cells from the blood of healthy subjects and of severe aplastic anemia patients had their TCR repertoires deep-sequenced. In the USA, patient enrollment took place under clinicaltrials.gov protocols 00001620, 01623167, 00001397, 00071045, 00081523 and 00961064. Ficoll-Paque density gradient centrifugation was used to isolate peripheral blood mononuclear cells. Before DNA extraction, CD4+ and CD8+ T cells were sorted with FACS or magnetic beads.

Comments on this clonotype: The antigen it binds to is not known. The record has no base qualities; no much larger clone is one base away.

The TCR sequence derives from a human donor with aplastic anemia. Input material: sorted CD4+, CD8+, or CD8+CD57+ T cells (not recorded which) from PBMCs. The chain was built from TRBV4-2 and TRBJ1-1; the D gene lacks a confident call. The nucleotide sequence reads TGTGCCAGCAGCCAAGACGTTTCAAACACTGAAGCTTTCTTT. This yields the protein CASSQDVSNTEAFF.